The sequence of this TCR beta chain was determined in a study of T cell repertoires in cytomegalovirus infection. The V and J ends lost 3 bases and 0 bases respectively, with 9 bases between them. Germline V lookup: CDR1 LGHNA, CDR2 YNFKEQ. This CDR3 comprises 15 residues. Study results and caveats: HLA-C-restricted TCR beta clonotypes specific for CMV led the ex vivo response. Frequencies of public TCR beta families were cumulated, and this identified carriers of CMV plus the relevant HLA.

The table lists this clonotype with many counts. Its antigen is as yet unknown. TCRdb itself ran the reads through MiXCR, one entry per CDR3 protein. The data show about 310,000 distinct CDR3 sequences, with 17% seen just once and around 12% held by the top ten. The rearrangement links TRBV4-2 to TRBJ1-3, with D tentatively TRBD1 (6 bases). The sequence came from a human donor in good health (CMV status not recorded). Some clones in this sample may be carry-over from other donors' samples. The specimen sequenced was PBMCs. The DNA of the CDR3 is TGTGCCAGCAGCCAGAACAGGGACTCTGGAAACACCATATATTTT. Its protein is CASSQNRDSGNTIYF.